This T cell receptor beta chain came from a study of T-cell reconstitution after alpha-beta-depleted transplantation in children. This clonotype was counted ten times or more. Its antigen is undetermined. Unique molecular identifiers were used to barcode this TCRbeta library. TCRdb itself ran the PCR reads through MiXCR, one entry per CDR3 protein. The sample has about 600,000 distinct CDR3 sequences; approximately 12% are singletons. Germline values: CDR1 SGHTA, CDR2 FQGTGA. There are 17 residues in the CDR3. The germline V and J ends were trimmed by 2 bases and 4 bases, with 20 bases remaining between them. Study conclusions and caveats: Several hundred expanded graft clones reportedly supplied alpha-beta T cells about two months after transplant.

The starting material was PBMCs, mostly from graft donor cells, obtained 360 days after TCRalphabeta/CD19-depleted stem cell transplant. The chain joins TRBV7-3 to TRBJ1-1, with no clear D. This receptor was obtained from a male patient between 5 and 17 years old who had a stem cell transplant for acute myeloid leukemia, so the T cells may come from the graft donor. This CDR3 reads CASSLPPHSQISTEAFF. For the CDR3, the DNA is TGTGCCAGCAGCTTACCTCCCCACAGCCAGATATCCACTGAAGCTTTCTTT.